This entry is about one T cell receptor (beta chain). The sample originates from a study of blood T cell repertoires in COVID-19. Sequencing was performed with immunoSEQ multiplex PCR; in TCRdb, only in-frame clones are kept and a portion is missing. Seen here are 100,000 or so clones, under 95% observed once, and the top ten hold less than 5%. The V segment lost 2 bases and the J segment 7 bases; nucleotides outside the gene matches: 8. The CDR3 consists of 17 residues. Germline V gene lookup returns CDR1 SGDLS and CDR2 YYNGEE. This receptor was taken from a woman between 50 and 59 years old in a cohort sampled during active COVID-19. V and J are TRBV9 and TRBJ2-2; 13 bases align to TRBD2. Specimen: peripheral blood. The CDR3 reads CASSVTGLAGRGGELFF. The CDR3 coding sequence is TGTGCCAGCAGCGTTACGGGACTAGCGGGAAGAGGCGGGGAGCTGTTTTTT.